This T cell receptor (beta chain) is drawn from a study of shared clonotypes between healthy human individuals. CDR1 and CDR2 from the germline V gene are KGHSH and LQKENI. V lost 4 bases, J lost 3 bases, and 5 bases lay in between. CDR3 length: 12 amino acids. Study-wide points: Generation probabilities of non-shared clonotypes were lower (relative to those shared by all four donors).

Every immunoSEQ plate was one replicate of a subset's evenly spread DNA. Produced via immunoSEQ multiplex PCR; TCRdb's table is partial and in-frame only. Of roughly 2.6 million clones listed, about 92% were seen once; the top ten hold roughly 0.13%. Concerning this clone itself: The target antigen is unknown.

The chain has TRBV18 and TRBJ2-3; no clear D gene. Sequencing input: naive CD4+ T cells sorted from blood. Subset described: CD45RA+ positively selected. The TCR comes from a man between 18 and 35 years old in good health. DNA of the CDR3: TGTGCCAGCTCACTTATGACAGATACGCAGTATTTT. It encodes CASSLMTDTQYF.